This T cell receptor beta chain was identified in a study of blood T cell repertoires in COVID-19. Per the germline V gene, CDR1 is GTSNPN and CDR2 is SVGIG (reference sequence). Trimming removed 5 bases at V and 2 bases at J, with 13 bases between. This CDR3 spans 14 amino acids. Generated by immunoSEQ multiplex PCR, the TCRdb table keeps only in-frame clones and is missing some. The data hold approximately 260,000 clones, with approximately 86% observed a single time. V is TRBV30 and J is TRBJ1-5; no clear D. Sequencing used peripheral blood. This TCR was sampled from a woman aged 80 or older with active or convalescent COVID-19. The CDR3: CAWWSGRGNQPQHF. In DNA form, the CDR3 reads TGTGCCTGGTGGAGCGGGAGAGGCAATCAGCCCCAGCATTTT.